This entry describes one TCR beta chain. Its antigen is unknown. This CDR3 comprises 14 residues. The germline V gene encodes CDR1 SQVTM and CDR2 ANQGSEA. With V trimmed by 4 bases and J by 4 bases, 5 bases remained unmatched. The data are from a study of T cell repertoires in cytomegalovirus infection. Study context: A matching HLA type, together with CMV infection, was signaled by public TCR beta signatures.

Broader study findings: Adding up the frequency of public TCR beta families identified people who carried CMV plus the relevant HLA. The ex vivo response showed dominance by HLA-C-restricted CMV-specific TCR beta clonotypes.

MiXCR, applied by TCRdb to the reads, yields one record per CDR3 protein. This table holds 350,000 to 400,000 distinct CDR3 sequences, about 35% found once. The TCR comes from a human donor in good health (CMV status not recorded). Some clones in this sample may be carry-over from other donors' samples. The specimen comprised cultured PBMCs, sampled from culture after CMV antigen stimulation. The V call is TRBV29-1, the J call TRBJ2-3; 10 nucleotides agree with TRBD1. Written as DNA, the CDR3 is TGCAGCGTTGCCCGACAGGGGGCCGCAGATACGCAGTATTTT. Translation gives CSVARQGAADTQYF.